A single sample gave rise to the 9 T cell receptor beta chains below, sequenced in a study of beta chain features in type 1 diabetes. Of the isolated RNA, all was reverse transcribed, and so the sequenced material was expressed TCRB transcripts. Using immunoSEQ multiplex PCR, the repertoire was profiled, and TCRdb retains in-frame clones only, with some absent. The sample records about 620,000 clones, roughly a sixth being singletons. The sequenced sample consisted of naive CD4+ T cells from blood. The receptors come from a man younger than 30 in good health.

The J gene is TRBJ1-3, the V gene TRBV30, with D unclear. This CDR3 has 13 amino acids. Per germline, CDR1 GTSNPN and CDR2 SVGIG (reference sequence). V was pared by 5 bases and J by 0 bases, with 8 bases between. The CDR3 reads CAWGYSSGNTIYF. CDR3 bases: TGTGCCTGGGGGTATTCCTCTGGAAACACCATATATTTT. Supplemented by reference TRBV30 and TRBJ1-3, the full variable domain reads SQTIHQWPATLVQPVGSPLSLECTVEGTSNPNLYWYRQAAGRGLQLLFYSVGIGQISSEVPQNLSASRPQDRQFILSSKKLLLSDSGFYLCAWGYSSGNTIYFGEGSWLTVV.

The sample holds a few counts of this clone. The CDR3, as DNA: TGCAGCGGAGGCAGTCGCTCCTACGAGCAGTACTTC. Translation: CSGGSRSYEQYF. V usage is TRBV29-1 and J usage is TRBJ2-7; D gene uncertain. Trimming removed 7 bases from V and 0 bases from J, with 10 bases in between. CDR3 length equals 12 residues. The germline V gene has CDR1 SQVTM and CDR2 ANQGSEA.

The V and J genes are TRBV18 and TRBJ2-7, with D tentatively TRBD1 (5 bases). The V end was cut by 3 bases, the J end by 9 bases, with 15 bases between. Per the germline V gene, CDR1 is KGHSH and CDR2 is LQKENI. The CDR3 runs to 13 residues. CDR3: CASSPATDKSQYF. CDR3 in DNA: TGTGCCAGCTCACCTGCGACAGACAAGTCGCAGTACTTC.

CDR3 DNA sequence: TGTGCCAGCAGCGGGACGGTTTCCTACGAGCAGTACTTC. It yields the protein CASSGTVSYEQYF. The chain uses TRBV7-9 and TRBJ2-7; D may correspond to TRBD1 or TRBD2 (5 bases each). Per germline, CDR1 SEHNR and CDR2 FQNEAQ (reference sequence). The CDR3 consists of 13 residues. The V gene lost 5 bases and the J gene lost 1 base, with 9 bases spanning the gap.

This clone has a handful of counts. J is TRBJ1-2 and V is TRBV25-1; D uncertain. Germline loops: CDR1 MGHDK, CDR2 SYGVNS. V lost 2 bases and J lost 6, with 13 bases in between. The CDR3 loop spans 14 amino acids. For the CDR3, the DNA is TGTGCCAGCAGTGAAAGATGGGCGGGCCATGGCTACACCTTC. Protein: CASSERWAGHGYTF.

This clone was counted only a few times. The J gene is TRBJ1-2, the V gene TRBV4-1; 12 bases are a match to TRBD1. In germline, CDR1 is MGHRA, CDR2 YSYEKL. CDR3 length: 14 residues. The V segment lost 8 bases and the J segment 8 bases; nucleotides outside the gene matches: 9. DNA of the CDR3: TGCGCCAGCCAACCGGGACAGGGGGCGAGGGGCTACACCTTC. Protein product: CASQPGQGARGYTF.

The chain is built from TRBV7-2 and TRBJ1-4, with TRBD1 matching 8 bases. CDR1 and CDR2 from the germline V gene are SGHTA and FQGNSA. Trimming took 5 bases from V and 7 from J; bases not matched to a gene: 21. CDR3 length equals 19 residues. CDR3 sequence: CASSLRGRRYQTGVEKLFF. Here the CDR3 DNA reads TGTGCCAGCAGCCTGAGGGGCCGCCGATACCAGACAGGGGTTGAAAAACTGTTTTTT.

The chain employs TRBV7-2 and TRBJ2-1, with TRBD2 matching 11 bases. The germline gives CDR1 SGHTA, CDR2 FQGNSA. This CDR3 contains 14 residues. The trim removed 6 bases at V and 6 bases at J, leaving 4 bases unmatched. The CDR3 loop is CASRTSGGRNEQFF. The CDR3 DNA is TGTGCCAGCAGAACTAGCGGGGGACGCAATGAGCAGTTCTTC.

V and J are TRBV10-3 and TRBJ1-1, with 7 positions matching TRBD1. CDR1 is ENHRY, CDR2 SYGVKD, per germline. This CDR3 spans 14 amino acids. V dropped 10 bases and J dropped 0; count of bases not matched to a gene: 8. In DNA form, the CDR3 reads TGTGCCACCTCCGGGACAGCTCTGAACACTGAAGCTTTCTTT. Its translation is CATSGTALNTEAFF.